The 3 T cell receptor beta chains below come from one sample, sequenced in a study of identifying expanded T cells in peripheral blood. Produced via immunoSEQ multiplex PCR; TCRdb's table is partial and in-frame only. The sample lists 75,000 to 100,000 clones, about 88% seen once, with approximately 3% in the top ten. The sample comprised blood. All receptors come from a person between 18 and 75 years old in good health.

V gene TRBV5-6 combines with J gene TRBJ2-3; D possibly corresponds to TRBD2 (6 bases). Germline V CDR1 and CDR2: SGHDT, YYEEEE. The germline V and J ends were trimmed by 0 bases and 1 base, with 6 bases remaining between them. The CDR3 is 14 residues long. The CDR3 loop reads CASSLGGGTDTQYF. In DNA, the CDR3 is TGTGCCAGCAGCTTGGGCGGGGGCACAGATACGCAGTATTTT. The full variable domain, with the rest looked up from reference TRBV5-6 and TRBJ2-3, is DAGVTQSPTHLIKTRGQQVTLRCSPKSGHDTVSWYQQALGQGPQFIFQYYEEEERQRGNFPDRFSGHQFPNYSSELNVNALLLGDSALYLCASSLGGGTDTQYFGPGTRLTVL.

This CDR3 reads CSTMHLGSGYTF. The DNA for the CDR3 is TGCAGCACCATGCATTTGGGGAGTGGCTACACCTTC. The rearrangement joins TRBV29-1 to TRBJ1-2; D is ambiguous. Looked up from germline, CDR1 is SQVTM and CDR2 is ANQGSEA. The CDR3 is 12 amino acids. V shed 8 bases and J shed 7 bases, with 17 bases lying between them. The entire variable domain, with the rest obtained from reference TRBV29-1 and TRBJ1-2, is as follows: SAVISQKPSRDICQRGTSLTIQCQVDSQVTMMFWYRQQPGQSLTLIATANQGSEATYESGFVIDKFPISRPNLTFSTLTVSNMSPEDSSIYLCSTMHLGSGYTFGSGTRLTVV.

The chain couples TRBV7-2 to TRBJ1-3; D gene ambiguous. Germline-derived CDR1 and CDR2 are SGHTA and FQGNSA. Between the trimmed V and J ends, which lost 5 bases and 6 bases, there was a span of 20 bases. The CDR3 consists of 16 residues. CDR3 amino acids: CASSPREERMKNTIYF. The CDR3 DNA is TGTGCCAGCAGCCCGCGTGAGGAGCGAATGAAAAACACCATATATTTT. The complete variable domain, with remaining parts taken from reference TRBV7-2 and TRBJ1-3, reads GAGVSQSPSNKVTEKGKDVELRCDPISGHTALYWYRQSLGQGLEFLIYFQGNSAPDKSGLPSDRFSAERTGGSVSTLTIQRTQQEDSAVYLCASSPREERMKNTIYFGEGSWLTVV.